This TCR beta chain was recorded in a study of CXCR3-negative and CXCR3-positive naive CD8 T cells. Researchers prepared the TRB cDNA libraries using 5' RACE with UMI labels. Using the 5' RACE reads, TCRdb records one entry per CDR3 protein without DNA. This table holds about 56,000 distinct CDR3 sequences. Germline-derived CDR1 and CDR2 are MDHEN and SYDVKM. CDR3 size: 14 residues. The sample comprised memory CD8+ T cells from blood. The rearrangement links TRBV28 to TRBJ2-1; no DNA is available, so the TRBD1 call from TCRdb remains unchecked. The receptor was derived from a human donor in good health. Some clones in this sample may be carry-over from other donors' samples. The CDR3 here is CASCPGQNYNEQFF.